The table lists the clone carrying this T cell receptor (beta chain) with a count of one. A much larger clone is a single base away; this may be a read error. These data are taken from a study of blood T cells in healthy people across ages. Investigators took about 9.2 milliliters of peripheral blood from every donor. This CDR3 spans 16 amino acids. Germline CDR1 and CDR2: MNHNY and SVGAGI (reference sequence). A second PCR, run for about 7 to 11 cycles, used a sample-barcoded 5' primer plus a J-beta primer mix. TCRdb reprocessed the 5' RACE reads with MiXCR, giving one entry per CDR3 protein. The repertoire includes fewer than 750,000 distinct CDR3 sequences, more than 45% of them detected once, and around 25% sits in the top ten.

The receptor was derived from a man at least 80 years old in good health. The sequenced sample was blood. The rearrangement joins TRBV6-6 to TRBJ2-1; D not certain. The CDR3 sequence is CASSYSHGSSYNKQFF. The CDR3 bases are TGTGCCAGCAGTTACTCCCACGGTAGCTCCTACAATAAGCAGTTCTTC.